The clone carrying this TCR beta chain was seen at least ten times. Its antigen is as yet unknown. In the ophthalmopathy cohort, Clinical Activity Score was at least 3, NOSPECS grade at least 4, and duration under 3 months. TCR beta CDR3 sequences were amplified from RNA transcripts. HTBI primers were used for first-round RT-PCR of the TCR CDR3. Each CDR3 protein gets one entry after TCRdb re-called the multiplex PCR reads with MiXCR. The sample includes almost 350,000 distinct CDR3 sequences, 15% to 20% of them seen just once. The CDR3 consists of 16 residues. Germline CDR1 and CDR2: MNHEY and SMNVEV (reference sequence). V lost 0 bases to trimming and J lost 0 bases, with 6 bases between them. This specimen belongs to a study of T cells in Graves' hyperthyroidism and ophthalmopathy. Notes on the study in general: Researchers found most expanded thyroid clonotypes above 0.001 in blood as well.

The chain couples TRBV27 to TRBJ2-6; D gene ambiguous. The sequence came from a woman between 40 and 50 years old with Graves' ophthalmopathy. Sequenced: blood. In nucleotides, the CDR3 is TGTGCCAGCAGTTTATCGCCGATCTCTGGGGCCAACGTCCTGACTTTC. It codes for CASSLSPISGANVLTF.